This T cell receptor beta chain was retrieved from a study of beta chain features in type 1 diabetes. Findings of the study overall: Type 1 diabetes patients showed a moderate but significant shortening of TCRB CDR3s in all four CD4+ subsets.

Via the markers CD45RO/CCR7/CD25/CD127/CD95/CD27, stem cell-like memory, regulatory, central memory and naive CD4+ cells were sorted. Sequenced material consisted of expressed TCRB transcripts (all of the isolated RNA was reverse transcribed). Data came from immunoSEQ multiplex PCR; TCRdb stores just in-frame clones and leaves some out. The sample lists approximately 140,000 clones; 6.9% were seen once. This clone was observed a few times. What it binds is unknown. This CDR3 spans 17 amino acids. V was cut by 3 bases and J by 9 bases, with 23 bases left in between. The clonotype comes from a young woman in good health. Sequenced material: central memory CD4+ T cells from blood. This chain joins TRBV23-1 and TRBJ2-2, with a weak D call TRBD1 (7 bases). TRBV23-1 is identified as an open reading frame with a role that is uncertain. CDR3 DNA sequence: TGCGCCAGCAGTCATGTTCCGGGACAGAGGAGGGTCTGGGAGCTGTTTTTT. Protein: CASSHVPGQRRVWELFF.